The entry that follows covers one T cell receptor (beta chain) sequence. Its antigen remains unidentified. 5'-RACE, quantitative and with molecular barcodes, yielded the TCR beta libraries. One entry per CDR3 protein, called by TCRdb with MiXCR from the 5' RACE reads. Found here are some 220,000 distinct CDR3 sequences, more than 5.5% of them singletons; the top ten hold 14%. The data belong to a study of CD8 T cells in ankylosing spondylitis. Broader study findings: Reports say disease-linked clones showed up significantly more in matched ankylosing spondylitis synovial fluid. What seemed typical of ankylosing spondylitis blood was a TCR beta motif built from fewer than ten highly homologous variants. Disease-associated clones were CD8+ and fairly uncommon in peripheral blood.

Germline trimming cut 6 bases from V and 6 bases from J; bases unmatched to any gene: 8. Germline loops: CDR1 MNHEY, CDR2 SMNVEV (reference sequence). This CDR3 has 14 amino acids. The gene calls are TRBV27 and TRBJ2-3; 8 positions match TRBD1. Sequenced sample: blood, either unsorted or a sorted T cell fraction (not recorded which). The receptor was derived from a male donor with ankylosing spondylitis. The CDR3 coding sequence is TGTGCCAGCAGCCTTAGACAGGGGCACGATACGCAGTATTTT. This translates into CASSLRQGHDTQYF.